This T cell receptor (beta chain) was sequenced in a study of T cell changes during pregnancy in multiple sclerosis. Germline CDR1 and CDR2: MNHEY and SMNVEV (reference sequence). V was cut by 6 bases and J by 1 base, with 9 bases left in between. The CDR3 has 13 amino acids. Assay: immunoSEQ multiplex PCR; the TCRdb copy retains only in-frame clones and omits some. The table lists about 89,000 clones, roughly 94% of them singletons. Only one count was recorded for this clone. V gene TRBV27 combines with J gene TRBJ1-1; D is unresolved. The material sequenced was peripheral blood, taken after pregnancy. The receptor comes from a female donor in good health, enrolled as a control in a pregnancy study. The CDR3 reads CASRLQENTEAFF. The CDR3 DNA reads as TGTGCCAGCAGACTTCAAGAGAACACTGAAGCTTTCTTT.